Listed here are 16 T cell receptor beta chains from one sample, sequenced in a study of CD8 T cells in ankylosing spondylitis. TCRdb analysed the 5' RACE reads with MiXCR anew, one entry per CDR3 protein. Found here are more than 200,000 distinct CDR3 sequences, about 24% of them singletons; the top ten hold about 0.6%. The material sequenced was blood, either unsorted or a sorted T cell fraction (not recorded which). Every receptor here comes from a male donor with ankylosing spondylitis or in good health (not recorded which).

This clonotype came up a few times. The chain uses TRBV20-1 and TRBJ2-1, with 9 bases identical to TRBD2. The CDR3 loop spans 13 amino acids. J gave up 10 bases and V 5 bases, and 9 bases lay outside the gene matches. Germline values: CDR1 DFQATT, CDR2 SNEGSKA (reference sequence). The CDR3 reads CSAALAGGSEQFF. In nucleotides, the CDR3 is TGCAGTGCTGCCCTGGCGGGGGGGTCGGAGCAGTTCTTC.

There are many counts of this clonotype. This chain uses TRBV12-3 or TRBV12-4 with TRBJ2-1, with 7 positions matching TRBD1. Trimming cost V 6 bases and J 10 bases; bases outside gene matches: 9. The CDR3 extends over 13 amino acids. CDR3 loop: CASRPQGSGEQFF. Here the CDR3 DNA reads TGTGCCAGCAGACCACAGGGGAGCGGAGAGCAGTTCTTC.

Comments on this clonotype: A single base separates this from a much larger clone, so it may be a read error. The chain couples TRBV12-3 or TRBV12-4 to TRBJ1-6; D remains ambiguous. The V and J ends lost 1 base and 8 bases respectively, with 9 bases between them. This CDR3 comprises 14 residues. CDR3 protein: CASSLGTYDSPLHF. In DNA form, the CDR3 reads TGTGCCAGCAGTTTAGGGACTTATGATTCACCCCTCCACTTT.

This clonotype was picked up a small number of times. The chain is built from TRBV6-1 and TRBJ2-1; possible D gene TRBD1, 5 bases. With 7 bases removed from V and 2 bases from J, the gap between germline ends came to 15 bases. The CDR3 extends over 15 amino acids. In germline, CDR1 is MNHNS, CDR2 SASEGT. CDR3: CASTPLTAPYNEQFF. For the CDR3, the DNA is TGTGCCAGCACCCCCCTGACAGCCCCCTACAATGAGCAGTTCTTC.

The V gene is TRBV20-1, the J gene TRBJ2-5, with D uncertain. The CDR3 loop spans 12 amino acids. Trimming left V 5 bases short and J 3 bases short, with 10 bases between. Germline CDR1 is DFQATT and CDR2 is SNEGSKA (reference sequence). The DNA for the CDR3 is TGCAGTGCTGCTACAACAGAAGAGACCCAGTACTTC. Encoded protein: CSAATTEETQYF.

This clonotype was seen many times. This chain uses TRBV10-1 with TRBJ1-2; D gene ambiguous. Germline V lookup: CDR1 WNHNN, CDR2 SYGVQD (reference sequence). The CDR3 extends over 13 amino acids. V was clipped by 2 bases and J by 2 bases, with 6 bases between them. Here the CDR3 DNA reads TGCGCCAGCAGTGAGAGGAGGAACTATGGCTACACCTTC. Translated, it gives CASSERRNYGYTF.

V and J are TRBV29-1 and TRBJ1-5, with TRBD1 matching 10 bases. From germline, CDR1 is SQVTM and CDR2 ANQGSEA. The CDR3 has 13 amino acids. The junction had 4 bases not matched to a gene; V was cut back by 6 bases and J by 5 bases. CDR3 protein: CSVRQGADQPQHF. In DNA, the CDR3 is TGCAGCGTACGACAGGGGGCCGATCAGCCCCAGCATTTT.

This clonotype showed up just once. The chain recombines TRBV20-1 with TRBJ2-3; 9 bases map to TRBD1. V trimming: 6 bases; J trimming: 1 base; junction bases outside the gene matches: 11. Germline lookup yields CDR1 DFQATT and CDR2 SNEGSKA (reference sequence). The CDR3 contains 16 residues. The chain's CDR3 is CSALRNRGLRTDTQYF. CDR3 nucleotide sequence: TGCAGTGCCCTAAGGAACAGGGGGCTTCGCACAGATACGCAGTATTTT.

This clonotype was recorded at least ten times. This chain uses TRBV9 with TRBJ2-5, with D tentatively TRBD1 or TRBD2 (5 bases each). Germline-derived CDR1 and CDR2 are SGDLS and YYNGEE. Trimming removed 0 bases from V and 2 bases from J, with 11 bases in between. CDR3 length equals 15 residues. The DNA for the CDR3 is TGTGCCAGCAGCGTAGGATTGGGGGAACAAGAGACCCAGTACTTC. Its protein is CASSVGLGEQETQYF.

This clonotype showed up many times. The chain has TRBV29-1 and TRBJ2-3; the D gene is possibly TRBD1 (5 bases). V dropped 7 bases and J dropped 4 bases, with 9 bases sitting between them. The CDR3 spans 11 residues. The germline CDR1 and CDR2 sequences are SQVTM and ANQGSEA. CDR3: CSATEADTQYF. The CDR3 region has the DNA TGCAGCGCGACAGAGGCAGATACGCAGTATTTT.

There are many counts of this clonotype. The chain uses TRBV20-1 and TRBJ1-1, with TRBD1 as a possible D gene (5 bases). CDR1 is DFQATT and CDR2 is SNEGSKA in the germline V gene (reference sequence). This CDR3 has 14 residues. V was cut by 2 bases and J by 0 bases, with 10 bases left in between. The CDR3 nucleotides read TGCAGTGCTAGAAGGGACGGAATGAACACTGAAGCTTTCTTT. Amino acid sequence: CSARRDGMNTEAFF.

Only one count was recorded for this clonotype. This chain joins TRBV25-1 and TRBJ2-5, with 7 nucleotides matching TRBD1. The CDR3 loop spans 15 amino acids. The germline gives CDR1 MGHDK, CDR2 SYGVNS. J gave up 5 bases and V 1 base, and 7 bases lay outside the gene matches. The CDR3 bases are TGTGCCAGCAGTGAATGGGCAGGGGGACGGGAGACCCAGTACTTC. Protein sequence: CASSEWAGGRETQYF.

In this sample, this clonotype turned up many times. The chain recombines TRBV7-8 with TRBJ2-3, with 8 bases lining up with TRBD2. This CDR3 has 16 residues. V dropped 6 bases and J dropped 1; count of bases not matched to a gene: 9. CDR1 and CDR2 from the germline V gene are SGHVS and FQNEAQ. CDR3 sequence: CASSHLAGRRTDTQYF. In DNA form, the CDR3 reads TGTGCCAGCAGTCACCTAGCGGGTCGGCGCACAGATACGCAGTATTTT.

This clonotype was seen ten or more times. The chain carries TRBV5-1 and TRBJ2-5; D might be TRBD1 or TRBD2, each matching 6 bases. The ends were cut back, 4 bases at V and 4 bases at J, with 14 bases in the middle. The length of the CDR3 is 14 residues. CDR1 and CDR2 (germline): SGHRS, YFSETQ. Here the CDR3 reads CASSPGAQGETQYF. The CDR3 DNA sequence: TGCGCCAGCAGCCCGGGGGCTCAGGGAGAGACCCAGTACTTC.

V gene TRBV28 combines with J gene TRBJ2-6, with D unclear. V lost 2 bases to trimming and J lost 4 bases, with 18 bases between them. Looked up from germline, CDR1 is MDHEN and CDR2 is SYDVKM. The CDR3 spans 18 residues. CDR3: CASSLSTPGLRGANVLTF. The DNA of the CDR3 is TGTGCCAGCAGTTTAAGTACCCCCGGGCTACGAGGGGCCAACGTCCTGACTTTC. Complete variable domain (other parts from reference TRBV28 and TRBJ2-6): DVKVTQSSRYLVKRTGEKVFLECVQDMDHENMFWYRQDPGLGLRLIYFSYDVKMKEKGDIPEGYSVSREKKERFSLILESASTNQTSMYLCASSLSTPGLRGANVLTFGAGSRLTVL.

This clonotype was detected a few times. This chain uses TRBV29-1 with TRBJ2-3; 11 nucleotides line up with TRBD1. Germline trimming cut 6 bases from V and 2 bases from J; bases unmatched to any gene: 10. This CDR3 region has 16 residues. CDR1 and CDR2 from the germline V gene are SQVTM and ANQGSEA. In nucleotides, the CDR3 is TGCAGCGTGGCTAGGGGACAGGGGGGGACCACAGATACGCAGTATTTT. Its translation is CSVARGQGGTTDTQYF.